This T cell receptor (beta chain) was found in a study of blood T cells in healthy people across ages. PBMCs, at least 7 million per sample, were isolated. Study-wide results and limits: More naive CD4+ cells and higher diversity marked long-lived donors relative to aged donors.

Primed by a sample-barcoded 5' primer and a J-beta primer mix, a second PCR proceeded for roughly 7 to 12 cycles. TCRdb independently ran MiXCR on the 5' RACE reads; one entry per CDR3 protein. The table records about 1,000,000 distinct CDR3 sequences, under 45% of them present only once. With 4 bases removed from V and 3 bases from J, the gap between germline ends came to 22 bases. CDR1 and CDR2 (germline): SGHRS, YFSETQ. The length of the CDR3 is 18 residues. This clonotype came up a few times. Its antigen remains unidentified. The sample consisted of blood. The V and J genes are TRBV5-1 and TRBJ1-4, with TRBD1 as a possible D gene (5 bases). The receptor was derived from a woman aged 55-70 years in good health. The CDR3 region has the DNA TGCGCCAGCAGCATGACTCCGTTGGGTGAGGGACCTAATGAAAAACTGTTTTTT. It codes for CASSMTPLGEGPNEKLFF.